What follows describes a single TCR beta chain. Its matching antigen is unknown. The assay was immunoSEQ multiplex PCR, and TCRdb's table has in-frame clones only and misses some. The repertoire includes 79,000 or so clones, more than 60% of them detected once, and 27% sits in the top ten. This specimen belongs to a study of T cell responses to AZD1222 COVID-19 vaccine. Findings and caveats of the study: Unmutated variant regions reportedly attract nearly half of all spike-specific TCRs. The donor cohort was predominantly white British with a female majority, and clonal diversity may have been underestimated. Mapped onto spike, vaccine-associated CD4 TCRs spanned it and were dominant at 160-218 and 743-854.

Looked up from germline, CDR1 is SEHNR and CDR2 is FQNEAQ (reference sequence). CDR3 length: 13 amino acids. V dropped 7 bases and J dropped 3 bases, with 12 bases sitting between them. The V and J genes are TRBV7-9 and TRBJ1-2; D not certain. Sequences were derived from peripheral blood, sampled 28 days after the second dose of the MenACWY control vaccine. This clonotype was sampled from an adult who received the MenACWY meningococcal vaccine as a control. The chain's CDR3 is CASKGERDYGYTF. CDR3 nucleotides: TGTGCCAGCAAGGGAGAGAGGGACTATGGCTACACCTTC.